What follows is one TCR beta chain and its context. Its matching antigen is unknown. The CDR3 totals 14 residues. The germline V and J ends were trimmed by 0 bases and 3 bases, with 10 bases remaining between them. Germline V CDR1 and CDR2: SGHNT, YYREEE (reference sequence). The protocol was immunoSEQ multiplex PCR, while the TCRdb copy is restricted to in-frame clones and leaves out a portion. The table has fewer than 20,000 clones, 70% to 90% seen once. The data were obtained in a study of STAT3 mutations in large granular lymphocyte leukemia. Looking at the study overall: Over half of T-LGLL patients had one or more immunosuppressive regimens. Overall study findings and caveats: Clonal expansion was inferred from samples taken at other timepoints. In T-cell large granular lymphocyte leukemia, about half of patients showed multiple immunodominant subclonotypes. Suggested: STAT3 mutation was not the ancestral event for these clonal expansions.

This receptor was identified in a man over 45 with T-cell large granular lymphocyte leukemia. Some clones in this sample may be carry-over from other donors' samples. Sequenced input: peripheral blood mononuclear cells. The chain employs TRBV5-4 and TRBJ2-7; the D gene could be TRBD1 or TRBD2 (5 bases each). The CDR3 is CASSLGGADYEQYF. DNA of the CDR3: TGTGCCAGCAGCTTGGGAGGGGCGGACTACGAGCAGTACTTC.